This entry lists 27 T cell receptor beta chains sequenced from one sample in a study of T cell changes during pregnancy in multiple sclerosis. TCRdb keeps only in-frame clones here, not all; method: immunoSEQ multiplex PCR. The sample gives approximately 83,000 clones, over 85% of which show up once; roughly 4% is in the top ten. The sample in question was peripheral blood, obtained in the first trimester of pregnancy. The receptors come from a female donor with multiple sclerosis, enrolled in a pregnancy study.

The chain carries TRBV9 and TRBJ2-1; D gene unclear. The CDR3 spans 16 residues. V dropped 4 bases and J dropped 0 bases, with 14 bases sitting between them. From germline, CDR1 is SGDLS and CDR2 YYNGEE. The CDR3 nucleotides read TGTGCCAGCAGCTCCCAGACCCAGGTCTCCTACAATGAGCAGTTCTTC. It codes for CASSSQTQVSYNEQFF.

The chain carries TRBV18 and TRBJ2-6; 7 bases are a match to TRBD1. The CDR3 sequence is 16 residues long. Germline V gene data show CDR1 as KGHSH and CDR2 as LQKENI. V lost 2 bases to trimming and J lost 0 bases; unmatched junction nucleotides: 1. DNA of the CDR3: TGTGCCAGCTCACCAGGACAGGTCTCTGGGGCCAACGTCCTGACTTTC. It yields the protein CASSPGQVSGANVLTF. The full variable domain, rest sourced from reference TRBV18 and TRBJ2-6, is NAGVMQNPRHLVRRRGQEARLRCSPMKGHSHVYWYRQLPEEGLKFMVYLQKENIIDESGMPKERFSAEFPKEGPSILRIQQVVRGDSAAYFCASSPGQVSGANVLTFGAGSRLTVL.

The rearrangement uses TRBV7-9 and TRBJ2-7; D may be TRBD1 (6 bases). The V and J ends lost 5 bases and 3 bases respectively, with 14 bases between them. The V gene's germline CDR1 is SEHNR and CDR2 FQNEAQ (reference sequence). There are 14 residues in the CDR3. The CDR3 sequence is CASSPQWDNYEQYF. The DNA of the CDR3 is TGTGCCAGCAGCCCCCAATGGGACAACTACGAGCAGTACTTC. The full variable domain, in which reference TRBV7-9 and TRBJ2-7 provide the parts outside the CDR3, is DTGVSQNPRHKITKRGQNVTFRCDPISEHNRLYWYRQTLGQGPEFLTYFQNEAQLEKSRLLSDRFSAERPKGSFSTLEIQRTEQGDSAMYLCASSPQWDNYEQYFGPGTRLTVT.

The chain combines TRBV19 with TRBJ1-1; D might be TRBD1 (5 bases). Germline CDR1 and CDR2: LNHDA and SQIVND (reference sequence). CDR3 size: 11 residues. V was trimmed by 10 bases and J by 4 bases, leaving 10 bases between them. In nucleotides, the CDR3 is TGTGCCACAAAGACAGCCACTGAAGCTTTCTTT. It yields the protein CATKTATEAFF.

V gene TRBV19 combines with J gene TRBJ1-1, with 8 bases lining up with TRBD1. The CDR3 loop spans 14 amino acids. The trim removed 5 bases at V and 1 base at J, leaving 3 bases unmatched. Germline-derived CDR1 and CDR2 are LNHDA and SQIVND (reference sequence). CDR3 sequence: CASSGQGPNTEAFF. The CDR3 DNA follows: TGTGCCAGTAGTGGACAGGGCCCGAACACTGAAGCTTTCTTT.

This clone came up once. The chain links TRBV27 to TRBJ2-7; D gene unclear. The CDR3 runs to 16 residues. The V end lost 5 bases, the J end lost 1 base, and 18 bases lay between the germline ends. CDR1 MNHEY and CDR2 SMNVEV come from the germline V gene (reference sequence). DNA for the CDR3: TGTGCCAGCAGTCCCCGGTCCCCATCGAGGTCCTACGAGCAGTACTTC. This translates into CASSPRSPSRSYEQYF.

The CDR3 DNA reads as TGTGCCAGCAGCTTAGGGCGGGGGAACACCGGGGAGCTGTTTTTT. Residues: CASSLGRGNTGELFF. V is TRBV11-3 and J is TRBJ2-2; D possibly corresponds to TRBD2 (6 bases). Germline lookup yields CDR1 SGHNT and CDR2 YENEEA. The germline V and J ends were trimmed by 1 base and 1 base, with 7 bases remaining between them. The CDR3 has 15 amino acids. The full variable domain, in which reference TRBV11-3 and TRBJ2-2 provide the parts outside the CDR3, is EAGVVQSPRYKIIEKKQPVAFWCNPISGHNTLYWYLQNLGQGPELLIRYENEEAVDDSQLPKDRFSAERLKGVDSTLKIQPAELGDSAVYLCASSLGRGNTGELFFGEGSRLTVL.

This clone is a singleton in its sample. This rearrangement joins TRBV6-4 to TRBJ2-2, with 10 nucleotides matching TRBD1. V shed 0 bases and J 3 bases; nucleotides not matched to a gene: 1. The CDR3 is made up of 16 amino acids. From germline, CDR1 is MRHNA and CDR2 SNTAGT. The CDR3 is CASSDSGTGDTGELFF. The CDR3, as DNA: TGTGCCAGCAGTGACTCGGGGACAGGGGACACCGGGGAGCTGTTTTTT.

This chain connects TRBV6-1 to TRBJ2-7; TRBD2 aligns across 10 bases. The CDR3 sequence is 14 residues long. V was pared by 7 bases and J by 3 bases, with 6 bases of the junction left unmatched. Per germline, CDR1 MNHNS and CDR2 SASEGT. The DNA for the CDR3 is TGTGCCAGCACCGGGACTAGCGTCTACTACGAGCAGTACTTC. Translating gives CASTGTSVYYEQYF.

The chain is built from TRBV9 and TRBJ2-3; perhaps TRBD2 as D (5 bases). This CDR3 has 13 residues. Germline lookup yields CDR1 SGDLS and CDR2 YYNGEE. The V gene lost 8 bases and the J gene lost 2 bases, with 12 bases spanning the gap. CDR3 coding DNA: TGTGCCAGTAATGTAGGACTCACAGATACGCAGTATTTT. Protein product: CASNVGLTDTQYF.

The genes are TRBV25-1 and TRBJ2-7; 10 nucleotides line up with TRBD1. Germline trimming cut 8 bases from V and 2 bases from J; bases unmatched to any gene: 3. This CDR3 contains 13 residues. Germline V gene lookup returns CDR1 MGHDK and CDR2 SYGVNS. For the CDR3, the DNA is TGTGCCAGCGAAGGGACAGGGGCCTACGAGCAGTACTTC. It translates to CASEGTGAYEQYF.

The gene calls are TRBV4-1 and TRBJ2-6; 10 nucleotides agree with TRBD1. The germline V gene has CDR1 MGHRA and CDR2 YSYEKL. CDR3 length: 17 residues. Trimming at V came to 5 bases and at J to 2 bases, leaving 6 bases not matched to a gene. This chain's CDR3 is CASSSGQGFPGANVLTF. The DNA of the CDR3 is TGCGCCAGCAGCTCGGGACAGGGGTTCCCTGGGGCCAACGTCCTGACTTTC.

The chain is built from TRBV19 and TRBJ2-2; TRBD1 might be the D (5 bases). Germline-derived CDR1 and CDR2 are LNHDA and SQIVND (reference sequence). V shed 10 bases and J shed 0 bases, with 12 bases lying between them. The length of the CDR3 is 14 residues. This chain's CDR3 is CATAPGPNTGELFF. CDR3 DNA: TGTGCCACCGCCCCAGGGCCGAACACCGGGGAGCTGTTTTTT. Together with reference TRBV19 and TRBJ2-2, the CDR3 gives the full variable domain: DGGITQSPKYLFRKEGQNVTLSCEQNLNHDAMYWYRQDPGQGLRLIYYSQIVNDFQKGDIAEGYSVSREKKESFPLTVTSAQKNPTAFYLCATAPGPNTGELFFGEGSRLTVL.

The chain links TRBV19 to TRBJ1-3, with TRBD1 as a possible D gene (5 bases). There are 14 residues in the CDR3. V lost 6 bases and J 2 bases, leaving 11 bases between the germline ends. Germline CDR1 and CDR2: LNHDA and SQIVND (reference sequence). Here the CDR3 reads CASSYQGTGNTIYF. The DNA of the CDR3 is TGTGCCAGTAGCTACCAGGGTACTGGAAACACCATATATTTT.

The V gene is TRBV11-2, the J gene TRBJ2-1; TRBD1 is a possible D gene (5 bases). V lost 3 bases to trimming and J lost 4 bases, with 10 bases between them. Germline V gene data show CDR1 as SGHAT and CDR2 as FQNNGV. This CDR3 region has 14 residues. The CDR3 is CASSFGPGYNEQFF. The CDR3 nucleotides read TGTGCCAGCAGCTTTGGACCAGGGTACAATGAGCAGTTCTTC.

This chain's CDR3 is CASSLTDRTYEQYF. The CDR3 DNA reads as TGTGCCAGCAGCTTGACAGACAGAACCTACGAGCAGTACTTC. The chain combines TRBV11-2 with TRBJ2-7, with a tentative D call TRBD1 (5 bases). V was cut by 3 bases and J by 2 bases, with 11 bases left in between. The CDR3 loop spans 14 amino acids. Looked up from germline, CDR1 is SGHAT and CDR2 is FQNNGV.

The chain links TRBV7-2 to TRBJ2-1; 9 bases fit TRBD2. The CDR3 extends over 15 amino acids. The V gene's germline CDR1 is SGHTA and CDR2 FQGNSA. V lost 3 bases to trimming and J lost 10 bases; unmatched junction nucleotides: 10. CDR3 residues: CASSFLGGGASEQFF. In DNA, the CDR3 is TGTGCCAGCAGCTTTCTGGGCGGGGGGGCCAGCGAGCAGTTCTTC.

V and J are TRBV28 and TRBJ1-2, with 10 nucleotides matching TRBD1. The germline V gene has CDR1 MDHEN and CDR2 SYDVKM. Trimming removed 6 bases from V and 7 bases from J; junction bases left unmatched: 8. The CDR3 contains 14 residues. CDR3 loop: CASRNPGQGSGYTF. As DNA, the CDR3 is TGTGCCAGCAGAAATCCGGGACAGGGGTCTGGCTACACCTTC.

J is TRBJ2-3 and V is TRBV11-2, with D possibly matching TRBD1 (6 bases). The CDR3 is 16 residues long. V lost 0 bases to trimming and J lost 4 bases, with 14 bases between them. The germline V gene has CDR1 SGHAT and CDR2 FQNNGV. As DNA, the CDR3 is TGTGCCAGCAGCTTAGACCCAGGGGCCGGGGCAGATACGCAGTATTTT. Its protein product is CASSLDPGAGADTQYF.

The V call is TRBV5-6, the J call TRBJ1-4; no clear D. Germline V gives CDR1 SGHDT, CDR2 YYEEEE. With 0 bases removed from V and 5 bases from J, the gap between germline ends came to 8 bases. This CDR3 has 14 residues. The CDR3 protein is CASSLGTLNEKLFF. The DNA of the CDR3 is TGTGCCAGCAGCTTGGGGACTCTAAATGAAAAACTGTTTTTT.

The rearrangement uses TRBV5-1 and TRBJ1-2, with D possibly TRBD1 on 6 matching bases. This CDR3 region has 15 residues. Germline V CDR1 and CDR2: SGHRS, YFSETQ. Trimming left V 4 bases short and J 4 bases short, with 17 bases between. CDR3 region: CASSVDRPHTYGYTF. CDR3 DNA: TGCGCCAGCAGCGTCGACAGGCCACACACCTATGGCTACACCTTC.

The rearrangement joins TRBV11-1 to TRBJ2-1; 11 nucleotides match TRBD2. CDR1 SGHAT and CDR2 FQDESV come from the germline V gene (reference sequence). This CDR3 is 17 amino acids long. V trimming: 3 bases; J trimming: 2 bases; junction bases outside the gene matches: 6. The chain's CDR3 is CASSFSSGGDTYNEQFF. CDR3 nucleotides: TGTGCCAGCAGCTTTAGTAGCGGGGGGGACACCTACAATGAGCAGTTCTTC.

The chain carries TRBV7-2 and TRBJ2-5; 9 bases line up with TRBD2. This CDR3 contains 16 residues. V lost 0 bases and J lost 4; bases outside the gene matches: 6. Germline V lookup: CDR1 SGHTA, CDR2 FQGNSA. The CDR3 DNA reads TGTGCCAGCAGCTTAGCGTTGGCGGGGGGGCCAGAGACCCAGTACTTC. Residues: CASSLALAGGPETQYF.

The CDR3 sequence: CASSSGWINVLTF. The CDR3 coding sequence is TGTGCCAGCAGCTCAGGGTGGATTAACGTCCTGACTTTC. J is TRBJ2-6 and V is TRBV11-2, with D maybe TRBD1 (5 bases). Germline CDR1 reads SGHAT; CDR2 reads FQNNGV. The CDR3 is made up of 13 amino acids. V lost 4 bases and J lost 10, with 11 bases in between.

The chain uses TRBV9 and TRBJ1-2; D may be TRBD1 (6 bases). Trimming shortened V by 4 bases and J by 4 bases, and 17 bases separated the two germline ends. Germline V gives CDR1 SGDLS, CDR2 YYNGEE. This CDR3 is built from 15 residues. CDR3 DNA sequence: TGTGCCAGCAGCCCCGTGGTAACAGGGCTCTATGGCTACACCTTC. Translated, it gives CASSPVVTGLYGYTF.

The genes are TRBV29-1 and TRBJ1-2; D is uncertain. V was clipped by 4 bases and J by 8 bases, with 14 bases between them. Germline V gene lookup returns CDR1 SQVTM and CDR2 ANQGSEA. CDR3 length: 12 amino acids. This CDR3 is CSVGARGSGYTF. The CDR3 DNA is TGCAGCGTTGGCGCAAGAGGGAGCGGCTACACCTTC.

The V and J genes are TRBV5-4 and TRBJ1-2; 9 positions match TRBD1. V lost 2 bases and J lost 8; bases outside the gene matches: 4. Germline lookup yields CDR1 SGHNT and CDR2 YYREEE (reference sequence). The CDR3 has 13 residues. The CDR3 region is CASSLQGARGYTF. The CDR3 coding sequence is TGTGCCAGCAGCTTACAGGGGGCGCGGGGCTACACCTTC.